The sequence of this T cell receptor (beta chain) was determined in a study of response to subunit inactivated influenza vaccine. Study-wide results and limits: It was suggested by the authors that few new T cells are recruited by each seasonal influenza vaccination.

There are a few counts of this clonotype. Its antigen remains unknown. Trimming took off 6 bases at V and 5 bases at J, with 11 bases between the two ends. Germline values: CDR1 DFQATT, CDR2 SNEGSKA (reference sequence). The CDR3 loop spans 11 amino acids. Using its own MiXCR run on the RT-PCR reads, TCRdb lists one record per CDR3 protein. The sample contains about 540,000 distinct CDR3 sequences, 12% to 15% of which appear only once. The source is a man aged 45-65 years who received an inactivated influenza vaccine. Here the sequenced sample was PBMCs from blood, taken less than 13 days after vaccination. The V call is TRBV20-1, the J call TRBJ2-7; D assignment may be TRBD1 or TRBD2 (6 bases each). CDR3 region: CSARGRNEQYF. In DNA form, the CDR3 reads TGCAGTGCCCGGGGGCGGAACGAGCAGTACTTC.